The rows below give T cell receptor beta chains drawn from one sample of a study of vaccination effects on CD4 cells after COVID-19. These receptors' targets are unknown. TCRdb's table, derived via immunoSEQ multiplex PCR, lists solely in-frame clones and lacks some. Of around 47,000 clones listed, around 66% were seen once; the top ten hold more than 30%. Sequences were derived from CD4+ T cells from PBMCs cultured with a peptide pool, sampled before COVID-19 vaccination. The receptors derive from a human donor who had a prior SARS-CoV-2 infection. CDR3s include the opening cysteine and the closing phenylalanine or tryptophan. Fields, in order: J gene, clone size, V gene, D gene, CDR3 protein, CDR3 DNA. The D gene is left open where the match is weak. Not every row has a clone size; where given, it reads once, few, many or a size class.

J gene: TRBJ2-5; clone size: NA; V gene: TRBV5-6; D gene: NA; CDR3 protein: CASSLGSGVRTQYF; CDR3 DNA: TGTGCCAGCAGCTTGGGGTCAGGAGTCAGGACCCAGTACTTC
J gene: TRBJ2-7; clone size: once; V gene: TRBV6-5; D gene: TRBD2; CDR3 protein: CASSLTSGAYEQYF; CDR3 DNA: TGTGCCAGCAGTTTGACTAGCGGGGCATACGAGCAGTACTTC
J gene: TRBJ2-1; clone size: NA; V gene: TRBV5-1; D gene: TRBD2; CDR3 protein: CASSAAGGVDEQFF; CDR3 DNA: TGCGCCAGCAGCGCAGCGGGGGGGGTAGATGAGCAGTTCTTC
J gene: TRBJ2-5; clone size: NA; V gene: TRBV6-5; D gene: TRBD2; CDR3 protein: CAAGGPGETQYF; CDR3 DNA: TGTGCAGCGGGGGGGCCCGGAGAGACCCAGTACTTC
J gene: TRBJ1-6; clone size: NA; V gene: TRBV27; D gene: TRBD1; CDR3 protein: CASRAAWTGRVYNSPLHF; CDR3 DNA: TGTGCCAGCAGAGCGGCCTGGACAGGCCGGGTCTATAATTCACCCCTCCACTTT
J gene: TRBJ2-7; clone size: NA; V gene: TRBV6-2/TRBV6-3; D gene: NA; CDR3 protein: CASSYQYEQYF; CDR3 DNA: TGTGCCAGCAGTTACCAATACGAGCAGTACTTC
J gene: TRBJ2-3; clone size: NA; V gene: TRBV19; D gene: TRBD2; CDR3 protein: CATSGLAGQDTQYF; CDR3 DNA: TGTGCCACCTCGGGACTAGCGGGTCAAGATACGCAGTATTTT
J gene: TRBJ2-3; clone size: NA; V gene: TRBV5-6; D gene: NA; CDR3 protein: CASSLGLSNQFTDTQYF; CDR3 DNA: TGTGCCAGCAGCTTGGGGTTAAGTAATCAGTTTACAGATACGCAGTATTTT
J gene: TRBJ2-3; clone size: NA; V gene: TRBV5-8; D gene: NA; CDR3 protein: CASSPGRGATDTQYF; CDR3 DNA: TGTGCCAGCAGCCCTGGGAGGGGGGCCACAGATACGCAGTATTTT
J gene: TRBJ2-7; clone size: NA; V gene: TRBV15; D gene: NA; CDR3 protein: CATSRGGTQAYEQYF; CDR3 DNA: TGTGCCACCAGCAGAGGGGGGACGCAGGCCTACGAGCAGTACTTC
J gene: TRBJ2-1; clone size: NA; V gene: TRBV6-5; D gene: NA; CDR3 protein: CASLPHGMNEQFF; CDR3 DNA: TGTGCCAGTCTACCCCACGGGATGAATGAGCAGTTCTTC
J gene: TRBJ2-5; clone size: NA; V gene: TRBV7-2; D gene: TRBD1; CDR3 protein: CASSQGQGETQYF; CDR3 DNA: TGTGCCAGCAGCCAAGGACAGGGTGAGACCCAGTACTTC
J gene: TRBJ2-5; clone size: NA; V gene: TRBV19; D gene: NA; CDR3 protein: CATSPDSQETQYF; CDR3 DNA: TGTGCCACATCTCCGGACAGCCAAGAGACCCAGTACTTC
J gene: TRBJ2-3; clone size: NA; V gene: TRBV7-9; D gene: NA; CDR3 protein: CASSPVWETDTQYF; CDR3 DNA: TGTGCCAGCAGTCCAGTTTGGGAGACAGATACGCAGTATTTT